These 26 T cell receptor beta chains were sequenced from one sample in a study of T cell responses to AZD1222 COVID-19 vaccine. Data came from immunoSEQ multiplex PCR; TCRdb stores just in-frame clones and leaves some out. The sample records about 100,000 clones, about 90% being singletons. This specimen consisted of peripheral blood, obtained on day 0 of AZD1222 vaccination. The origin of the receptors is an adult in good health.

The chain joins TRBV18 to TRBJ1-2, with D maybe TRBD1 (6 bases). Trimming cost V 1 base and J 9 bases, with 21 bases left between them. The CDR3 length is 16 residues. Germline V gene sequence: CDR1 KGHSH, CDR2 LQKENI. CDR3 in DNA: TGTGCCAGCTCACCACTTTTCCGCAGGGGAGCCTCGAGCTACACCTTC. It encodes CASSPLFRRGASSYTF.

The chain uses TRBV19 and TRBJ1-2; 7 bases are shared with TRBD1. V lost 5 bases to trimming and J lost 6 bases; unmatched junction nucleotides: 9. Germline CDR1 reads LNHDA; CDR2 reads SQIVND (reference sequence). The CDR3 spans 14 residues. The CDR3 coding sequence is TGTGCCAGTAGTTCCTCGGGACAGCTGCATGGCTACACCTTC. Amino acid sequence: CASSSSGQLHGYTF.

This rearrangement joins TRBV6-6 to TRBJ1-1; possible D gene TRBD1, 6 bases. Germline CDR1 MNHNY, CDR2 SVGAGI (reference sequence). This CDR3 is 13 amino acids long. Between the trimmed V and J ends, which lost 6 bases and 8 bases, there was a span of 16 bases. The CDR3 loop is CASRPGGSLEAFF. CDR3 nucleotides: TGTGCCAGCAGACCTGGGGGCAGCCTCGAAGCTTTCTTT.

The V call is TRBV4-3, the J call TRBJ2-1; possible D gene TRBD2, 5 bases. CDR1 LGHNA and CDR2 YSLEER come from the germline V gene. The CDR3 spans 16 residues. V lost 1 base and J lost 8, with 18 bases in between. The CDR3 reads CASSQGAALLTDEQFF. CDR3 coding DNA: TGCGCCAGCAGCCAAGGAGCGGCGCTCCTGACGGATGAGCAGTTCTTC.

CDR3 amino acids: CASSQVGNTIYF. Here the CDR3 DNA reads TGCGCCAGCAGCCAAGTGGGAAACACCATATATTTT. V and J are TRBV4-1 and TRBJ1-3, with D unresolved. CDR3 size: 12 residues. The V end was cut by 1 base, the J end by 4 bases, with 2 bases between. Looked up from germline, CDR1 is MGHRA and CDR2 is YSYEKL.

The chain combines TRBV7-2 with TRBJ1-5; D is unresolved. Per the germline V gene, CDR1 is SGHTA and CDR2 is FQGNSA. Trimming shortened V by 1 base and J by 11 bases, and 18 bases separated the two germline ends. The length of the CDR3 is 15 residues. CDR3 nucleotides: TGTGCCAGCAGCTTAGACGGGATCAACAATAAGGCCCAGCATTTT. Translated: CASSLDGINNKAQHF.

The chain uses TRBV19 and TRBJ2-2; the D gene could be TRBD1 or TRBD2 (5 bases each). The V end was cut by 3 bases, the J end by 3 bases, with 11 bases between. Germline V gene lookup returns CDR1 LNHDA and CDR2 SQIVND (reference sequence). This CDR3 region has 15 residues. CDR3 sequence (DNA): TGTGCCAGTAGTATCGGGGAAGGGGACACCGGGGAGCTGTTTTTT. This translates into CASSIGEGDTGELFF.

The count of this clone is one. V is TRBV6-2 or TRBV6-3 and J is TRBJ2-7; 11 bases fit TRBD2. With V trimmed by 5 bases and J by 0 bases, 0 bases remained unmatched. The length of the CDR3 is 14 residues. Germline V gives CDR1 MNHEY, CDR2 SVGEGT. CDR3 protein: CASSTSGSSYEQYF. The CDR3 region has the DNA TGTGCCAGCAGTACTAGCGGGAGCTCCTACGAGCAGTACTTC.

The chain joins TRBV15 to TRBJ2-5, with D tentatively TRBD1 (6 bases). The V gene's germline CDR1 is LNHNV and CDR2 YYDKDF (reference sequence). V was cut by 0 bases and J by 9 bases, with 17 bases left in between. The CDR3 sequence is 15 residues long. In DNA, the CDR3 is TGTGCCACCAGCAGAGATATCGACAGGACGTGGGCCCAGTACTTC. This codes for CATSRDIDRTWAQYF.

This chain links TRBV6-5 with TRBJ1-2, with D possibly matching TRBD1 (5 bases). Germline V gene data show CDR1 as MNHEY and CDR2 as SVGAGI. The CDR3 consists of 15 residues. V lost 6 bases and J 4 bases, leaving 18 bases between the germline ends. The CDR3 DNA reads TGTGCCAGCAGACAACTAATCAGGGAAAGCTATGGCTACACCTTC. Protein product: CASRQLIRESYGYTF.

The gene calls are TRBV7-9 and TRBJ2-1; 16 positions match TRBD2. This CDR3 has 17 residues. The ends lost 4 bases at V and 5 bases at J; junction bases unmatched: 5. CDR1 and CDR2 from the germline V gene are SEHNR and FQNEAQ (reference sequence). The CDR3 reads CASSSGTSGGADNEQFF. Written as DNA, the CDR3 is TGTGCCAGCAGCTCTGGGACTAGCGGGGGGGCAGACAATGAGCAGTTCTTC.

The rearrangement joins TRBV13 to TRBJ2-3; TRBD2 matches at 10 bases. The V gene end was trimmed by 0 bases and the J gene end by 5 bases; junction bases not matched to a gene: 2. CDR3 length: 15 residues. In germline, CDR1 is PRHDT, CDR2 FYEKMQ (reference sequence). The CDR3 nucleotides read TGTGCCAGCAGCTTAGGACTAGCGGGGTTAGATACGCAGTATTTT. This gives the protein CASSLGLAGLDTQYF.

This clone was detected a few times. The genes are TRBV7-2 and TRBJ1-1; maybe TRBD1 (5 bases). Germline CDR1 and CDR2: SGHTA and FQGNSA. V lost 6 bases and J lost 2, with 16 bases in between. The CDR3 spans 15 residues. CDR3 bases: TGTGCCAGCAGGCCAAACGTTCAGGGAAACACTGAAGCTTTCTTT. Translated: CASRPNVQGNTEAFF.

The V and J genes are TRBV19 and TRBJ1-1; D not resolved. Germline CDR1 is LNHDA and CDR2 is SQIVND (reference sequence). With 4 bases removed from V and 1 base from J, the gap between germline ends came to 10 bases. The CDR3 length is 14 residues. The CDR3 here is CASSTDRWNTEAFF. The CDR3 DNA reads as TGTGCCAGTAGTACTGATCGGTGGAACACTGAAGCTTTCTTT.

The genes are TRBV7-2 and TRBJ1-3; D is uncertain. Per the germline V gene, CDR1 is SGHTA and CDR2 is FQGNSA. Trimming removed 2 bases from V and 2 bases from J, with 4 bases in between. The CDR3 length is 13 residues. CDR3 residues: CASSLLPGNTIYF. In DNA form, the CDR3 reads TGTGCCAGCAGCTTACTTCCTGGAAACACCATATATTTT.

In DNA, the CDR3 is TGCGCCAGCAGCCAAGGGGGGATGAGGTTTGGTGAAAAACTGTTTTTT. This encodes CASSQGGMRFGEKLFF. The genes are TRBV4-3 and TRBJ1-4, with D possibly being TRBD1 (5 bases). The CDR3 consists of 16 residues. Deletions cut 1 base from V and 7 bases from J, with 16 bases between. Germline CDR1 is LGHNA and CDR2 is YSLEER.

In its sample, this clone was seen a few times. V and J are TRBV18 and TRBJ2-3, with D maybe TRBD2 (6 bases). The germline V and J ends were trimmed by 3 bases and 2 bases, with 15 bases remaining between them. The germline V gene has CDR1 KGHSH and CDR2 LQKENI. This CDR3 region has 16 residues. CDR3 residues: CASSPRAAGYTDTQYF. CDR3 bases: TGTGCCAGCTCACCCCGAGCCGCGGGATACACAGATACGCAGTATTTT.

Here the CDR3 reads CAWSLNTEAFF. As DNA, the CDR3 is TGTGCCTGGAGTTTAAACACTGAAGCTTTCTTT. The gene calls are TRBV30 and TRBJ1-1; unclear D gene. CDR1 is GTSNPN, CDR2 SVGIG, per germline (reference sequence). CDR3 length: 11 residues. Trimming shortened V by 2 bases and J by 2 bases, and 3 bases separated the two germline ends. Full variable domain (rest looked up from reference TRBV30 and TRBJ1-1): SQTIHQWPATLVQPVGSPLSLECTVEGTSNPNLYWYRQAAGRGLQLLFYSVGIGQISSEVPQNLSASRPQDRQFILSSKKLLLSDSGFYLCAWSLNTEAFFGQGTRLTVV.

The V gene is TRBV6-2 or TRBV6-3, the J gene TRBJ2-7; possible D gene TRBD2, 7 bases. The V gene lost 2 bases and the J gene lost 1 base, with 27 bases spanning the gap. CDR3 length: 20 amino acids. The V gene's germline CDR1 is MNHEY and CDR2 SVGEGT. The CDR3 region has the DNA TGTGCCAGCAGTTACACGGTCCGGGGGGCGCGTAGTGGGGATTCCTACGAGCAGTACTTC. This encodes CASSYTVRGARSGDSYEQYF.

Only one count was recorded for this clone. The chain combines TRBV5-6 with TRBJ1-4; no clear D. Trimming pared 2 bases from V and 2 bases from J, leaving 22 bases between. The CDR3 has 19 residues. Germline V lookup: CDR1 SGHDT, CDR2 YYEEEE. Here the CDR3 reads CASSFGTRGSIATNEKLFF. The CDR3, as DNA: TGTGCCAGCAGCTTTGGCACGCGCGGTTCGATCGCTACTAATGAAAAACTGTTTTTT.

This chain uses TRBV4-2 with TRBJ2-3; D not certain. This CDR3 contains 16 residues. The germline V gene has CDR1 LGHNA and CDR2 YNFKEQ. V was trimmed by 1 base and J by 4 bases, leaving 15 bases between them. The CDR3 is CASSQVQSAAPDTQYF. The CDR3 DNA reads as TGTGCCAGCAGCCAAGTCCAAAGCGCGGCACCAGATACGCAGTATTTT.

The rearrangement joins TRBV5-8 to TRBJ1-5, with 11 positions matching TRBD1. Germline-derived CDR1 and CDR2 are SGHTS and YDEGEE. The CDR3 extends over 15 amino acids. The V gene end was trimmed by 4 bases and the J gene end by 6 bases; junction bases not matched to a gene: 6. CDR3 residues: CASSKGTGGRQPQHF. DNA for the CDR3: TGTGCCAGCAGCAAAGGGACAGGGGGTCGTCAGCCCCAGCATTTT.

The chain employs TRBV19 and TRBJ1-2; D not resolved. The CDR3 contains 12 residues. Germline V lookup: CDR1 LNHDA, CDR2 SQIVND (reference sequence). The V end lost 9 bases, the J end lost 8 bases, and 16 bases lay between the germline ends. CDR3 DNA sequence: TGTGCCAGCAACAGTCCCCTGGGGGGCTACACCTTC. This encodes CASNSPLGGYTF.

The CDR3 protein is CASSMTSGAGVTQYF. The CDR3 DNA reads as TGTGCCAGTAGTATGACTAGCGGGGCGGGGGTTACGCAGTATTTT. The chain is built from TRBV19 and TRBJ2-3; 11 nucleotides match TRBD2. Germline CDR1 LNHDA, CDR2 SQIVND (reference sequence). The V gene end was trimmed by 3 bases and the J gene end by 8 bases; junction bases not matched to a gene: 7. CDR3 length: 15 amino acids.

This chain connects TRBV11-3 to TRBJ2-1; 7 positions agree with TRBD1. CDR3 length equals 15 residues. Germline values: CDR1 SGHNT, CDR2 YENEEA. Losses at the gene ends were 4 bases for V and 6 bases for J; bases not matched to a gene: 9. CDR3 sequence reads: CASSSQTGLCNEQFF. DNA for the CDR3: TGTGCCAGCAGCTCGCAGACAGGGCTCTGCAATGAGCAGTTCTTC.

This clone was counted a single time. V and J are TRBV29-1 and TRBJ2-1, with 8 positions matching TRBD1. CDR3 size: 14 residues. After removal of 6 bases from V and 3 bases from J, the junction contained 7 bases not matched to a gene. Germline V lookup: CDR1 SQVTM, CDR2 ANQGSEA. CDR3 DNA: TGCAGCGTACCGACAGGGGAGGTCTACAATGAGCAGTTCTTC. It is translated as CSVPTGEVYNEQFF.